This paragraph covers one T cell receptor beta chain sequence. Its antigen is still unknown. TCRdb ran MiXCR on the reads and lists one entry per CDR3 protein. The sample includes a few hundred thousand distinct CDR3 sequences, roughly 42% of them seen just once. The data derive from a study of T cell repertoires in cytomegalovirus infection. Study as a whole: Public TCR beta signatures marked donors with CMV infection and the matching HLA.

Study-wide results and limits: Clonotypes of TCR beta that were HLA-C-restricted and CMV-specific dominated the ex vivo response.

From germline, CDR1 is DFQATT and CDR2 SNEGSKA (reference sequence). V gave up 0 bases and J gave up 8 bases, with 16 bases separating them. The CDR3 is 14 amino acids. The clonotype was recovered from a human donor in good health (CMV status not recorded). Some clones in this sample may be carry-over from other donors' samples. The specimen comprised cultured PBMCs, sampled from culture after CMV antigen stimulation. The genes are TRBV20-1 and TRBJ1-1; D not resolved. The CDR3 coding sequence is TGCAGTGCTAGAGATTGGGGAAGGAGGGCCGAAGCTTTCTTT. It yields the protein CSARDWGRRAEAFF.